The rows below give T cell receptor beta chains drawn from one sample of a study of cytomegalovirus exposure and HLA in healthy donors. Assay used: immunoSEQ multiplex PCR; TCRdb lists only in-frame clones, some missing. The sample lists hundreds of thousands of clones; approximately 82% were seen once. The sequenced sample consisted of PBMCs. The receptors originated from a woman aged 18-35 years in good health and CMV-seronegative. The CDR3 runs from the conserved cysteine through the conserved F or W. A D gene is named only where the DNA matches it firmly. Size values are once, few and many counts, or a class for expanded clones, and some rows have none.

>NA|TRBD2|TRBV2|TRBJ2-5
TGTGCCAGCGGGGGGGGTTGGGAGACCCAGTACTTC
CASGGGWETQYF
>NA|NA|TRBV30|TRBJ2-1
TGTGCCTGGAGTCCTTACAATGAGCAGTTCTTC
CAWSPYNEQFF
>few|NA|TRBV29-1|TRBJ2-7
TGCAGCGTTGAAGTCGGCGGGGTCGGTCCCGAGCAGTACTTC
CSVEVGGVGPEQYF
>NA|TRBD2|TRBV29-1|TRBJ2-3
TGCAGCGTTGCTAGCGGGGGGGCAGGAGATACGCAGTATTTT
CSVASGGAGDTQYF
>few|NA|TRBV29-1|TRBJ1-1
TGCAGCGTTACCGGGGGTACTGAAGCTTTCTTT
CSVTGGTEAFF
>NA|NA|TRBV6-1|TRBJ1-2
TGTGCCAGCAGTGAGGGTGTTAGTTTCTATGGCTACACCTTC
CASSEGVSFYGYTF
>NA|TRBD1|TRBV13|TRBJ1-6
TGTGCCAGCAGGTGGCTCGGGACAGGGGGCCAGTATAATTCACCCCTCCACTTT
CASRWLGTGGQYNSPLHF
>NA|NA|TRBV7-6|TRBJ2-7
TGTGCCAGCAGCTTAGCGCTCAAGGGGCGGGCTTACGAGCAGTACTTC
CASSLALKGRAYEQYF
>NA|TRBD2|TRBV5-1|TRBJ2-5
TGCGCCAGCAGCACCGGACTAGCTTTCGAGACCCAGTACTTC
CASSTGLAFETQYF
>few|NA|TRBV30|TRBJ1-2
TGTGCCTGGAGTGTAAACTATGGCTACACCTTC
CAWSVNYGYTF
>NA|TRBD2|TRBV5-1|TRBJ2-1
TGCGCCAGCAGCCCGACTAGCGGGGTTAGCTCCTACAATGAGCAGTTCTTC
CASSPTSGVSSYNEQFF
>NA|NA|TRBV5-1|TRBJ2-7
TGCGCCAGCAGCTTGGATTTTGCGGATGCAAAGTACGAGCAGTACTTC
CASSLDFADAKYEQYF
>few|NA|TRBV15|TRBJ1-6
TGTGCCACCAGCAGAGGTATAGGACAGATTAATTCACCCCTCCACTTT
CATSRGIGQINSPLHF
>once|TRBD2|TRBV18|TRBJ2-7
TGTGCCAGCTCGCCCGGACTAGCGGGGGCCTACGAGCAGTACTTC
CASSPGLAGAYEQYF
>few|NA|TRBV29-1|TRBJ1-1
TGCAGCGCGCTGTTGAACACTGAAGCTTTCTTT
CSALLNTEAFF
>NA|NA|TRBV2|TRBJ2-1
TGTGCCAGCAGTGTAACTAGCAACTCCTACAATGAGCAGTTCTTC
CASSVTSNSYNEQFF
>once|NA|TRBV5-1|TRBJ1-3
TGCGCCAGCAGCTTGGGGGCGCTTGAGGGAGGAAACACCATATATTTT
CASSLGALEGGNTIYF
>NA|TRBD1|TRBV28|TRBJ2-7
TGTGCCAGCAGTTTATATGGGGACAGCTACGAGCAGTACTTC
CASSLYGDSYEQYF
>NA|TRBD2|TRBV9|TRBJ2-2
TGTGCCAGCAGCGTGCGGACTAGCGGGTACGGCGGGGAGCTGTTTTTT
CASSVRTSGYGGELFF
>NA|TRBD1|TRBV2|TRBJ1-5
TGTGCCAGCACACCAGGGGCAGGGGGCGTTCAGCCCCAGCATTTT
CASTPGAGGVQPQHF
>NA|TRBD1|TRBV5-1|TRBJ2-2
TGCGCCAGCAGCTTGGTAGGACAGGGCGCCGGGGAGCTGTTTTTT
CASSLVGQGAGELFF
>NA|TRBD1|TRBV30|TRBJ1-5
TGTGCCTGGAGTCAAGGACAGGGGGACAATCAGCCCCAGCATTTT
CAWSQGQGDNQPQHF
>many|NA|TRBV27|TRBJ1-6
TGTGCCAGCAGCTACCGGGGCCAGGGAGGCTCCTATAATTCACCCCTCCACTTT
CASSYRGQGGSYNSPLHF
>NA|NA|TRBV7-9|TRBJ1-2
TGTGCCAGCAGCCCTGGATGGTTCGGACCTAACTATGGCTACACCTTC
CASSPGWFGPNYGYTF
>NA|TRBD1|TRBV30|TRBJ2-1
TGTGCCTGGAGTGGGGCAGGGGGCAATGAGCAGTTCTTC
CAWSGAGGNEQFF
>NA|NA|TRBV19|TRBJ1-1
TGTGCCAGTAGTATCCAGGTTGCTGAGGGAGCTTTCTTT
CASSIQVAEGAFF
>NA|TRBD2|TRBV27|TRBJ2-7
TGTGCCAGCAGTACTAGCGGGAGTGGGTCCTACGAGCAGTACTTC
CASSTSGSGSYEQYF
>once|NA|TRBV25-1|TRBJ1-1
TGTGCCAGCAGTGATTACCAGGGCATTGCTGAAGCTTTCTTT
CASSDYQGIAEAFF
>NA|TRBD1|TRBV9|TRBJ2-1
TGTGCCAGCAGCGCGTCACAGGACAGGGGTGTTTCGTTCTTC
CASSASQDRGVSFF
>once|TRBD2|TRBV25-1|TRBJ2-1
TGTGCCAGCAGTGAACTGGCGGGGGTTGGGTACAATGAGCAGTTCTTC
CASSELAGVGYNEQFF
>NA|NA|TRBV19|TRBJ1-1
TGTGCCAGTGGGGGTCAGGGTGGCACTGAAGCTTTCTTT
CASGGQGGTEAFF
>NA|NA|TRBV7-2|TRBJ2-3
TGTGCCAGCAGCTTAGAGCGGGTAGATACGCAGTATTTT
CASSLERVDTQYF
>NA|TRBD1|TRBV6-5|TRBJ1-2
TGTGCCAGCAGTTACGCCCGGACAGGGGGCGGCTATGGCTACACCTTC
CASSYARTGGGYGYTF